Each of the 18 T cell receptor beta chains below was sequenced from the same sample in a study of blood T cell repertoires in COVID-19. Only in-frame clones appear in the TCRdb table, and some are missing; sequencing was by immunoSEQ multiplex PCR. The repertoire holds about 150,000 clones, around 90% seen once, with around 5% in the top ten. Sequences were obtained from peripheral blood. Receptor source: a man aged 18 to 30 with COVID-19, enrolled during active disease.

This sequence joins TRBV18 and TRBJ2-7, with 9 bases fitting TRBD2. J was trimmed by 3 bases and V by 1 base; bases with no gene match: 7. Germline loops: CDR1 KGHSH, CDR2 LQKENI. The CDR3 covers 16 residues. CDR3 protein: CASSPLRLAGNYEQYF. CDR3 in DNA: TGTGCCAGCTCACCACTTAGGCTAGCGGGGAACTACGAGCAGTACTTC.

The chain combines TRBV24-1 with TRBJ1-5, with a weak D call TRBD1 (5 bases). CDR1 KGHDR and CDR2 SFDVKD come from the germline V gene. This CDR3 comprises 16 residues. Trimming removed 1 base from V and 0 bases from J, with 9 bases in between. The CDR3 loop is CATSDFGADSNQPQHF. DNA for the CDR3: TGTGCCACCAGTGATTTTGGGGCTGATAGCAATCAGCCCCAGCATTTT.

This chain links TRBV5-5 with TRBJ1-1; 7 bases match TRBD1. CDR1 is SGHKS, CDR2 YYEKEE, per germline (reference sequence). Losses at the gene ends were 3 bases for V and 3 bases for J; bases not matched to a gene: 5. This CDR3 has 14 amino acids. This CDR3 is CASSYPQGHTEAFF. The CDR3 DNA is TGTGCCAGCAGCTACCCACAGGGGCACACTGAAGCTTTCTTT.

The rearrangement links TRBV7-3 to TRBJ2-1, with TRBD2 identical over 12 bases. This CDR3 region has 16 residues. Germline V CDR1 and CDR2: SGHTA, FQGTGA. J gave up 7 bases and V 2 bases, and 6 bases lay outside the gene matches. The CDR3 region has the DNA TGTGCCAGCAGCTTACGGGTGACTAGCGGGAGTAATGAGCAGTTCTTC. Its protein is CASSLRVTSGSNEQFF.

V usage is TRBV19 and J usage is TRBJ1-1, with D perhaps matching TRBD1 (5 bases). Germline-derived CDR1 and CDR2 are LNHDA and SQIVND (reference sequence). This CDR3 region has 16 residues. V gave up 7 bases and J gave up 4 bases, with 22 bases separating them. CDR3: CASTLGTPGGFTEAFF. The CDR3 bases are TGTGCCAGTACCCTGGGGACGCCCGGGGGTTTCACTGAAGCTTTCTTT.

The genes are TRBV9 and TRBJ2-2, with TRBD2 matching 14 bases. The CDR3 is made up of 16 amino acids. Losses at the gene ends were 3 bases for V and 5 bases for J; bases not matched to a gene: 3. Germline CDR1 reads SGDLS; CDR2 reads YYNGEE. CDR3 residues: CASSGGLAGGTGELFF. Here the CDR3 DNA reads TGTGCCAGCAGCGGCGGACTAGCGGGAGGAACCGGGGAGCTGTTTTTT.

J is TRBJ2-7 and V is TRBV12-3 or TRBV12-4, with D perhaps TRBD2 (5 bases). The CDR3 has 12 amino acids. Trimming took off 7 bases at V and 4 bases at J, with 11 bases between the two ends. CDR3 in amino acids: CASNRGGYEQYF. The CDR3 DNA sequence: TGTGCCAGCAACAGAGGAGGTTACGAGCAGTACTTC.

The chain uses TRBV30 and TRBJ2-2, with D possibly being TRBD2 (5 bases). Trimming shortened V by 1 base and J by 8 bases, and 20 bases separated the two germline ends. CDR3 length equals 16 residues. CDR1 is GTSNPN, CDR2 SVGIG, per germline (reference sequence). Written as DNA, the CDR3 is TGTGCCTGGAGTGGTGCCCTGCCTAGCCTCAGAGGGGAGCTGTTTTTT. Translated: CAWSGALPSLRGELFF.

The V call is TRBV29-1, the J call TRBJ2-5, with D perhaps TRBD2 (5 bases). The V end lost 7 bases, the J end lost 5 bases, and 17 bases lay between the germline ends. This CDR3 is 13 amino acids long. Germline assignment: CDR1 SQVTM and CDR2 ANQGSEA. The DNA for the CDR3 is TGCAGCGCCCGGACGGACTCCCGGGAGACCCAGTACTTC. This gives the protein CSARTDSRETQYF.

The chain recombines TRBV19 with TRBJ2-7, with D possibly being TRBD2 (5 bases). The CDR3 length is 14 residues. Germline V gene sequence: CDR1 LNHDA, CDR2 SQIVND (reference sequence). Trimming took off 3 bases at V and 3 bases at J, with 12 bases between the two ends. The CDR3 loop reads CASSIGGSGYEQYF. The DNA of the CDR3 is TGTGCCAGTAGTATTGGAGGATCCGGCTACGAGCAGTACTTC.

J is TRBJ2-1 and V is TRBV4-1, with D possibly matching TRBD2 (5 bases). The CDR3 is made up of 15 amino acids. V lost 7 bases, J lost 9 bases, and 22 bases lay in between. Germline CDR1 reads MGHRA; CDR2 reads YSYEKL. The CDR3 DNA sequence: TGCGCCAGCACGGAGAGCGGCCCTGCCTTGAGTGAGCAGTTCTTC. Protein: CASTESGPALSEQFF.

The chain uses TRBV7-2 and TRBJ2-7, with TRBD2 matching 16 bases. CDR1 and CDR2 (germline): SGHTA, FQGNSA. The V segment lost 6 bases and the J segment 2 bases; nucleotides outside the gene matches: 10. The CDR3 loop spans 18 amino acids. This chain's CDR3 is CASRLPGTSGRAAYEQYF. Written as DNA, the CDR3 is TGTGCCAGCAGACTACCCGGGACTAGCGGGAGGGCCGCCTACGAGCAGTACTTC.

This chain connects TRBV20-1 to TRBJ1-2; no reliable D call. Germline assignment: CDR1 DFQATT and CDR2 SNEGSKA (reference sequence). V lost 6 bases and J lost 4, with 3 bases in between. CDR3 length: 9 amino acids. DNA for the CDR3: TGCAGTGCCAGCTATGGCTACACCTTC. This encodes CSASYGYTF.

The chain carries TRBV28 and TRBJ2-3, with TRBD2 matching over 9 bases. Germline trimming cut 2 bases from V and 3 bases from J; bases unmatched to any gene: 3. Germline values: CDR1 MDHEN, CDR2 SYDVKM. The CDR3 spans 15 residues. The CDR3 nucleotides are TGTGCCAGCAGTTTAGGCGGGAGGGAGACAGATACGCAGTATTTT. It specifies CASSLGGRETDTQYF.

The chain has TRBV11-1 and TRBJ1-1; 8 bases map to TRBD1. V was clipped by 4 bases and J by 6 bases; unmatched bases: 13. Germline lookup yields CDR1 SGHAT and CDR2 FQDESV (reference sequence). The CDR3 sequence is 16 residues long. CDR3 coding DNA: TGTGCCAGCAGCTCCCGACAGGGGTTTTTTGATTCTGAAGCTTTCTTT. This codes for CASSSRQGFFDSEAFF. The whole variable domain, remainder taken from reference TRBV11-1 and TRBJ1-1, is EAEVAQSPRYKITEKSQAVAFWCDPISGHATLYWYRQILGQGPELLVQFQDESVVDDSQLPKDRFSAERLKGVDSTLKIQPAELGDSAMYLCASSSRQGFFDSEAFFGQGTRLTVV.

The genes are TRBV12-3 or TRBV12-4 and TRBJ2-1; 7 bases map to TRBD1. CDR3 size: 13 residues. The V and J ends lost 6 bases and 8 bases, in that order; junction bases with no gene match: 7. CDR3 sequence reads: CASSLARGHEQFF. The CDR3 DNA follows: TGTGCCAGCAGCCTTGCAAGGGGGCATGAGCAGTTCTTC.

The chain is built from TRBV27 and TRBJ2-1, with 7 bases that match TRBD2. This CDR3 has 15 residues. The V gene's germline CDR1 is MNHEY and CDR2 SMNVEV (reference sequence). With V trimmed by 5 bases and J by 10 bases, 14 bases remained unmatched. The CDR3 sequence: CASSSWMTSWGEQFF. The CDR3 coding sequence is TGTGCCAGCAGTAGCTGGATGACTAGCTGGGGGGAGCAGTTCTTC.

The chain has TRBV11-2 and TRBJ2-2, with no clear D. The V end lost 1 base, the J end lost 0 bases, and 9 bases lay between the germline ends. The CDR3 totals 16 residues. Per germline, CDR1 SGHAT and CDR2 FQNNGV. The CDR3 nucleotides are TGTGCCAGCAGCTTAGGAGGCAGCCCGAACACCGGGGAGCTGTTTTTT. Translating gives CASSLGGSPNTGELFF.